Listed here are 19 T cell receptor beta chains from one sample, sequenced in a study of early T cells in non-severe SARS-CoV-2 infection (dated by TCRdb to about 2021). The library was generated by 5' RACE. The reads were generated on a NextSeq 500. TCRdb trimmed public reads at Q25 via fastp, called clones via MiXCR and kept in-frame beta chains. Duplicate CDR3 protein sequences are folded into a single record with the most common DNA and genes. This sample has tens of thousands of distinct CDR3 sequences in its table, and approximately 8.8% of those were observed once. Roughly 13% of the sample rests with the top ten. Sequencing used whole blood, obtained at baseline. The receptors originated from an adult who was a healthcare worker with PCR-confirmed SARS-CoV-2 infection or an uninfected control (not recorded which).

Ten or more counts support this clonotype. This chain connects TRBV12-3 or TRBV12-4 to TRBJ2-2; 12 bases align to TRBD2. J was trimmed by 6 bases and V by 6 bases; bases with no gene match: 8. The length of the CDR3 is 16 residues. CDR3 in DNA: TGTGCCAGCAGCCGCGGGACTAGCGGGCATTCCGGGGAGCTGTTTTTT. Amino acid sequence: CASSRGTSGHSGELFF.

The rearrangement joins TRBV12-3 or TRBV12-4 to TRBJ2-2; TRBD2 matches at 7 bases. This CDR3 is built from 16 residues. Trimming at V came to 6 bases and at J to 0 bases, leaving 7 bases not matched to a gene. The CDR3 is CASSTRGLANTGELFF. CDR3 sequence (DNA): TGTGCCAGCAGCACTAGAGGACTAGCGAACACCGGGGAGCTGTTTTTT.

This chain uses TRBV11-2 with TRBJ2-2; possibly TRBD2 for D (5 bases). CDR1 is SGHAT, CDR2 FQNNGV, per germline. Trimming removed 5 bases at V and 6 bases at J, with 16 bases between. This CDR3 has 15 amino acids. Here the CDR3 reads CASSRWGEDAGELFF. The CDR3 region has the DNA TGTGCCAGCAGCCGGTGGGGAGAGGACGCCGGGGAGCTGTTTTTT.

This clonotype was counted ten times or more. The V call is TRBV7-6, the J call TRBJ2-3, with D uncertain. The CDR3 has 15 amino acids. The V and J ends lost 1 base and 6 bases respectively, with 14 bases between them. In germline, CDR1 is SGHVS, CDR2 FNYEAQ. Here the CDR3 reads CASSLVETRADTQYF. DNA for the CDR3: TGTGCCAGCAGCTTAGTAGAGACTCGGGCCGATACGCAGTATTTT.

This clonotype was seen ten or more times. J is TRBJ2-1 and V is TRBV7-9; TRBD2 matches 8 bases. Germline CDR1 reads SEHNR; CDR2 reads FQNEAQ (reference sequence). J lost 6 bases, V lost 2 bases, and 6 bases had no gene match. The CDR3 contains 15 residues. The CDR3 coding sequence is TGTGCCAGCAGCTTACTCGGGACTAGTTCCAATGAGCAGTTCTTC. Translated: CASSLLGTSSNEQFF.

This clonotype was counted a few times. The V call is TRBV10-1, the J call TRBJ1-6; 8 bases agree with TRBD1. Trimming took 2 bases from V and 8 from J; bases not matched to a gene: 2. The CDR3 totals 14 residues. Germline V gives CDR1 WNHNN, CDR2 SYGVQD (reference sequence). CDR3: CASSEDRGDSPLHF. Here the CDR3 DNA reads TGCGCCAGCAGTGAGGACAGGGGAGATTCACCCCTCCACTTT.

This clonotype has more than one count but fewer than ten. This chain links TRBV11-2 with TRBJ2-7, with D possibly TRBD2 on 5 matching bases. The CDR3 loop spans 12 amino acids. Trimming removed 6 bases from V and 6 bases from J, with 12 bases in between. The germline V gene encodes CDR1 SGHAT and CDR2 FQNNGV. CDR3 amino acids: CASSLLRGEQYF. Here the CDR3 DNA reads TGTGCCAGCAGTCTCCTTCGGGGCGAGCAGTACTTC.

This clonotype has a count of ten or more. The chain has TRBV2 and TRBJ1-1; a possible D gene is TRBD1 (5 bases). Trimming cost V 6 bases and J 1 base, with 15 bases left between them. CDR3 size: 15 residues. The V gene's germline CDR1 is SNHLY and CDR2 FYNNEI. CDR3 in amino acids: CASREYTTGNTEAFF. CDR3 DNA sequence: TGTGCCAGCAGGGAATATACCACAGGGAACACTGAAGCTTTCTTT.

The sample holds many counts of this clonotype. The V gene is TRBV6-2 or TRBV6-3, the J gene TRBJ2-1; D remains unclear. V was clipped by 2 bases and J by 8 bases, with 4 bases between them. The CDR3 runs 11 residues. Germline lookup yields CDR1 MNHEY and CDR2 SVGEGT. This CDR3 reads CASSYADEQFF. CDR3 bases: TGTGCCAGCAGTTACGCGGATGAGCAGTTCTTC.

This clonotype has a handful of counts. This chain connects TRBV20-1 to TRBJ1-5, with D perhaps TRBD1 (6 bases). CDR1 and CDR2 (germline): DFQATT, SNEGSKA (reference sequence). V dropped 1 base and J dropped 15 bases, with 25 bases sitting between them. CDR3 length: 15 residues. CDR3 sequence: CSARGGGQATIRGHF. CDR3 DNA sequence: TGCAGTGCTAGAGGAGGGGGTCAGGCGACAATCAGGGGGCATTTT.

The gene calls are TRBV7-2 and TRBJ2-3; the D is unclear. V lost 2 bases and J lost 2, with 8 bases in between. The CDR3 covers 14 residues. Germline V lookup: CDR1 SGHTA, CDR2 FQGNSA. CDR3 amino acids: CASSLNLYTDTQYF. The CDR3 DNA follows: TGTGCCAGCAGCTTAAACCTTTACACAGATACGCAGTATTTT.

This clonotype occurred many times. The chain couples TRBV5-1 to TRBJ1-1, with D tentatively TRBD1 (5 bases). The germline CDR1 and CDR2 sequences are SGHRS and YFSETQ. V was shortened by 0 bases and J by 7 bases, with 7 bases between the two germline ends. This CDR3 is built from 12 residues. Written as DNA, the CDR3 is TGCGCCAGCAGCTTGGAAGGGGATGAAGCTTTCTTT. This sequence encodes CASSLEGDEAFF.

In this sample, this clonotype turned up a few times. This chain uses TRBV10-3 with TRBJ1-1; tentatively, D is TRBD1 (5 bases). Per germline, CDR1 ENHRY and CDR2 SYGVKD. The CDR3 has 13 residues. V was clipped by 6 bases and J by 10 bases, with 18 bases between them. The CDR3 region has the DNA TGTGCCATCAGCCCCGGTTTAGGGGAGGGAGCTTTCTTT. Amino acids: CAISPGLGEGAFF.

CDR3 DNA sequence: TGTGCCAGCAGCCCTATTCGGTCGGGCTATGGCTACACCTTC. It codes for CASSPIRSGYGYTF. The rearrangement joins TRBV7-2 to TRBJ1-2; D is unresolved. CDR1 is SGHTA, CDR2 FQGNSA, per germline. This CDR3 spans 14 amino acids. V was cut by 5 bases and J by 4 bases, with 14 bases left in between. Complete variable domain (other parts from reference TRBV7-2 and TRBJ1-2): GAGVSQSPSNKVTEKGKDVELRCDPISGHTALYWYRQSLGQGLEFLIYFQGNSAPDKSGLPSDRFSAERTGGSVSTLTIQRTQQEDSAVYLCASSPIRSGYGYTFGSGTRLTVV.

This sequence joins TRBV30 and TRBJ1-2, with D possibly being TRBD1 (5 bases). V shed 4 bases and J shed 0 bases, with 15 bases lying between them. The CDR3 loop spans 15 amino acids. Germline V gives CDR1 GTSNPN, CDR2 SVGIG (reference sequence). The CDR3 DNA reads as TGTGCCTGGACTTATTACGGGGGATCTAACTATGGCTACACCTTC. This sequence encodes CAWTYYGGSNYGYTF.

This clonotype was picked up many times. V gene TRBV7-9 combines with J gene TRBJ2-1; D possibly corresponds to TRBD2 (6 bases). V was cut by 4 bases and J by 4 bases, with 17 bases left in between. The CDR3 spans 16 residues. The germline CDR1 and CDR2 sequences are SEHNR and FQNEAQ (reference sequence). The DNA of the CDR3 is TGTGCCAGCAGCTCCAGAGGGGCAGGGAGGTACAATGAGCAGTTCTTC. It is translated as CASSSRGAGRYNEQFF.

This clonotype has at least ten counts. The chain combines TRBV6-6 with TRBJ2-5; unclear D gene. The CDR3 has 12 residues. Trimming cost V 0 bases and J 4 bases, with 3 bases left between them. Germline CDR1 is MNHNY and CDR2 is SVGAGI (reference sequence). In nucleotides, the CDR3 is TGTGCCAGCAGTTACTCGGCAGAGACCCAGTACTTC. Its translation: CASSYSAETQYF.

This clonotype was counted ten times or more. V and J are TRBV6-5 and TRBJ2-1, with TRBD2 matching over 10 bases. There are 15 residues in the CDR3. The junction had 4 bases not matched to a gene; V was cut back by 6 bases and J by 2 bases. CDR1 and CDR2 (germline): MNHEY, SVGAGI. The CDR3 loop reads CASRRLAGPYNEQFF. The CDR3 DNA follows: TGTGCCAGCAGGAGACTAGCGGGCCCCTACAATGAGCAGTTCTTC.

This clonotype showed up just a few times. CDR3 region: CASSLGDRNGDTQYF. DNA for the CDR3: TGTGCCAGCAGTTTGGGGGACAGAAACGGAGATACGCAGTATTTT. J is TRBJ2-3 and V is TRBV12-3 or TRBV12-4, with 7 positions matching TRBD1. The ends lost 3 bases at V and 5 bases at J; junction bases unmatched: 8. The CDR3 has 15 residues.